Shown below are 25 T cell receptor beta chains from a single sample sequenced in a study of CD8+CD57+ T cells in acquired aplastic anemia. TCR beta VDJ and CDR3 profiling used genomic DNA as template. TCRdb re-called the reads through MiXCR, storing one row per CDR3 protein. Altogether some 130,000 distinct CDR3 sequences are present, around 48% being singletons, with the ten largest covering roughly 2.5%. Sequenced material: sorted CD4+, CD8+, or CD8+CD57+ T cells (not recorded which) from PBMCs. Receptors were obtained from a human donor in good health, serving as a control.

This clonotype was counted ten times or more. The chain employs TRBV7-3 and TRBJ1-2; 9 bases map to TRBD1. The CDR3 has 19 residues. Germline CDR1 is SGHTA and CDR2 is FQGTGA. Trimming cost V 1 base and J 6 bases; bases outside gene matches: 18. The CDR3 protein is CASSLRGLGTGSHRDGYTF. DNA for the CDR3: TGTGCCAGCAGCTTAAGGGGACTCGGGACAGGGTCCCACCGGGATGGCTACACCTTC.

The chain carries TRBV19 and TRBJ1-2; D gene uncertain. CDR1 and CDR2 from the germline V gene are LNHDA and SQIVND (reference sequence). Trimming left V 4 bases short and J 6 bases short, with 9 bases between. The CDR3 is 12 amino acids. For the CDR3, the DNA is TGTGCCAGTAGTAAGGGTTTCGATGGCTACACCTTC. This codes for CASSKGFDGYTF.

This chain joins TRBV2 and TRBJ1-2, with D perhaps TRBD1 (6 bases). The CDR3 totals 15 residues. Germline-derived CDR1 and CDR2 are SNHLY and FYNNEI. The V end was cut by 7 bases, the J end by 8 bases, with 23 bases between. CDR3 in amino acids: CASTSLDRPLRGYTF. The CDR3 nucleotides read TGTGCCAGCACTTCCCTCGACAGGCCTCTTCGGGGCTACACCTTC.

A remark on this clonotype: Likely a read error: the CDR3 ends without its conserved phenylalanine or tryptophan. The chain carries TRBV5-1 and TRBJ1-2; a weak D match, TRBD1 (5 bases). The CDR3 extends over 13 amino acids. The V end was cut by 3 bases, the J end by 6 bases, with 12 bases between. Germline V CDR1 and CDR2: SGHRS, YFSETQ. CDR3: CASSSTGEDGYTL. CDR3 sequence (DNA): TGCGCCAGCAGCTCGACGGGGGAAGATGGCTACACCCTC.

This clonotype showed up many times. This chain links TRBV4-2 with TRBJ2-5; TRBD2 agrees at 7 bases. Per the germline V gene, CDR1 is LGHNA and CDR2 is YNFKEQ. The V and J ends lost 4 bases and 2 bases, in that order; junction bases with no gene match: 7. This CDR3 has 15 residues. CDR3 bases: TGTGCCAGCAGCCCTCAAGCGGGATCTCAAGAGACCCAGTACTTC. Amino acid sequence: CASSPQAGSQETQYF.

The J gene is TRBJ1-2, the V gene TRBV19; D gene ambiguous. This CDR3 is 12 amino acids long. Trimming left V 3 bases short and J 7 bases short, with 9 bases between. CDR1 and CDR2 (germline): LNHDA, SQIVND (reference sequence). The CDR3 bases are TGTGCCAGTAGTATCCAGAGCTCTGGCTACACCTTC. As protein: CASSIQSSGYTF. Complete variable domain (other parts from reference TRBV19 and TRBJ1-2): DGGITQSPKYLFRKEGQNVTLSCEQNLNHDAMYWYRQDPGQGLRLIYYSQIVNDFQKGDIAEGYSVSREKKESFPLTVTSAQKNPTAFYLCASSIQSSGYTFGSGTRLTVV.

This chain joins TRBV19 and TRBJ2-7; the D gene is possibly TRBD1 (6 bases). Trimming removed 3 bases from V and 4 bases from J, with 16 bases in between. In germline, CDR1 is LNHDA, CDR2 SQIVND (reference sequence). The CDR3 spans 15 residues. The CDR3 reads CASSIASQGFYEQYF. The CDR3 region has the DNA TGTGCCAGTAGTATCGCATCACAGGGTTTTTACGAGCAGTACTTC.

The CDR3: CASSYLTAGGGRRYEQYF. DNA of the CDR3: TGTGCCAGCAGTTACCTAACCGCCGGGGGGGGGCGCAGGTACGAGCAGTACTTC. V and J are TRBV6-2 or TRBV6-3 and TRBJ2-7; 8 bases agree with TRBD2. V lost 2 bases, J lost 4 bases, and 16 bases stayed unmatched. This CDR3 has 18 amino acids. In germline, CDR1 is MNHEY, CDR2 SVGEGT.

The table lists this clonotype with many counts. V usage is TRBV9 and J usage is TRBJ2-2; 7 bases fit TRBD1. The CDR3 is 14 amino acids. The V gene end was trimmed by 0 bases and the J gene end by 6 bases; junction bases not matched to a gene: 2. The germline V gene has CDR1 SGDLS and CDR2 YYNGEE. The CDR3 nucleotides are TGTGCCAGCAGCGTAGAACAGGGGCCCGGGGAGCTGTTTTTT. Protein product: CASSVEQGPGELFF.

This clonotype was observed at least ten times. V gene TRBV7-2 combines with J gene TRBJ1-1; possibly TRBD1 for D (6 bases). The CDR3 length is 14 residues. V was cut by 5 bases and J by 5 bases, with 15 bases left in between. Germline V CDR1 and CDR2: SGHTA, FQGNSA. The CDR3 DNA sequence: TGTGCCAGCAGCCCACTGCAGGGGCGGACTGAAGCTTTCTTT. This gives the protein CASSPLQGRTEAFF.

The CDR3 here is CASSPGQAPTGELFF. In DNA form, the CDR3 reads TGTGCCAGCAGCCCCGGACAGGCTCCCACCGGGGAGCTGTTTTTT. The chain links TRBV4-2 to TRBJ2-2; 7 bases agree with TRBD1. J was trimmed by 4 bases and V by 4 bases; bases with no gene match: 6. Germline CDR1 LGHNA, CDR2 YNFKEQ. The CDR3 has 15 amino acids.

This clonotype was detected many times. This rearrangement joins TRBV11-2 to TRBJ1-1, with D unclear. Deletions cut 5 bases from V and 4 bases from J, with 14 bases between. Germline CDR1 and CDR2: SGHAT and FQNNGV. The CDR3 runs 14 residues. CDR3 nucleotide sequence: TGTGCCAGCAGCCCACTCCTCCTTGGCACTGAAGCTTTCTTT. Translation: CASSPLLLGTEAFF.

Ten or more counts support this clonotype. The V call is TRBV7-2, the J call TRBJ2-7; D possibly uses TRBD1 or TRBD2 (6 bases each). The CDR3 runs 13 residues. Germline V gene lookup returns CDR1 SGHTA and CDR2 FQGNSA. The ends were cut back, 5 bases at V and 6 bases at J, with 14 bases in the middle. CDR3 protein: CASSQQGLGEQYF. The CDR3, as DNA: TGTGCCAGCAGCCAACAGGGACTCGGCGAGCAGTACTTC.

In DNA, the CDR3 is TGCGCCAGCAGCCCCGCAATCAATCGGGACAGGGAATCCTATGGCTACACCTTC. Residues: CASSPAINRDRESYGYTF. J is TRBJ1-2 and V is TRBV5-1, with 9 bases fitting TRBD1. Unmatched junction bases numbered 17, after V lost 4 bases and J lost 4 bases. The CDR3 loop spans 18 amino acids. The germline V gene encodes CDR1 SGHRS and CDR2 YFSETQ.

The rearrangement joins TRBV7-2 to TRBJ1-2, with 9 positions matching TRBD1. The V gene's germline CDR1 is SGHTA and CDR2 FQGNSA. This CDR3 has 13 residues. The V segment lost 6 bases and the J segment 7 bases; nucleotides outside the gene matches: 6. This chain's CDR3 is CASSLGQGLGYTF. DNA for the CDR3: TGTGCCAGCAGTCTTGGACAGGGGCTTGGCTACACCTTC.

The table lists this clonotype with a few counts. The chain carries TRBV2 and TRBJ2-1; no reliable D call. The ends were cut back, 6 bases at V and 8 bases at J, with 11 bases in the middle. The length of the CDR3 is 12 residues. Germline values: CDR1 SNHLY, CDR2 FYNNEI. The chain's CDR3 is CASRPVFYEQFF. CDR3 sequence (DNA): TGTGCCAGCAGGCCGGTGTTCTATGAGCAGTTCTTC.

This clonotype was found many times. The chain has TRBV3-1 and TRBJ2-5; D not certain. This CDR3 is built from 12 residues. In germline, CDR1 is LGHDT, CDR2 YNNKEL (reference sequence). Trimming stripped 3 bases from V and 1 base from J, with 3 bases between. CDR3 in DNA: TGTGCCAGCAGCCAGTTCCAAGAGACCCAGTACTTC. Encoded protein: CASSQFQETQYF.

As concerns this clonotype: This clone may be a read error of a much larger clone one base away. The V call is TRBV30, the J call TRBJ1-6, with TRBD1 matching 9 bases. This CDR3 comprises 13 residues. With 4 bases clipped from V and 8 bases from J, the junction kept 3 bases outside the gene matches. The V gene's germline CDR1 is GTSNPN and CDR2 SVGIG (reference sequence). CDR3 protein: CAWTRTGDSPLHF. DNA for the CDR3: TGTGCCTGGACCCGGACAGGGGATTCACCCCTCCACTTT.

The genes are TRBV20-1 and TRBJ2-2; no clear D gene. Trimming left V 4 bases short and J 6 bases short, with 12 bases between. The length of the CDR3 is 13 residues. From germline, CDR1 is DFQATT and CDR2 SNEGSKA (reference sequence). The CDR3 DNA reads TGCAGTGCTACGTATGGGGTTTCCGGGGAGCTGTTTTTT. It encodes CSATYGVSGELFF.

This clonotype was picked up many times. The genes are TRBV19 and TRBJ2-5, with TRBD1 matching over 8 bases. V was pared by 6 bases and J by 4 bases, with 7 bases of the junction left unmatched. Germline V CDR1 and CDR2: LNHDA, SQIVND (reference sequence). The CDR3 has 14 amino acids. The CDR3 DNA reads TGTGCCAGTAGACCTACAGGGGGAACAGAGACCCAGTACTTC. It translates to CASRPTGGTETQYF.

CDR3 sequence: CASGPRKGETQYF. The CDR3 region has the DNA TGTGCCAGTGGGCCAAGGAAAGGAGAGACCCAGTACTTC. The rearrangement joins TRBV19 to TRBJ2-5; D is unclear. Germline CDR1 LNHDA, CDR2 SQIVND (reference sequence). The V and J ends lost 8 bases and 4 bases respectively, with 14 bases between them. The CDR3 has 13 amino acids.

This clonotype appeared a single time. Sequence at one end of the junction differs from germline and may be a read error. This chain joins TRBV2 and TRBJ1-6, with a tentative D call TRBD1 (6 bases). Germline values: CDR1 SNHLY, CDR2 FYNNEI. The CDR3 is 14 amino acids. The CDR3 bases are TGTGCCAGCACCGCAGGGGATGCTAATTCACCCCCCCACTTT. The encoded protein is CASTAGDANSPPHF.

With respect to this clonotype: With a much larger clone just one base away, this may be a read error. The chain uses TRBV5-1 and TRBJ1-6; D not certain. Trimming removed 0 bases from V and 4 bases from J, with 8 bases in between. CDR3 length: 15 residues. The V gene's germline CDR1 is SGHRS and CDR2 YFSETQ. CDR3 sequence (DNA): TGCGCCAGCAGCTTGGGACGGAGATATAATTCACCCCTCCACTTT. Its translation: CASSLGRRYNSPLHF.

This clonotype has ten or more counts. This chain uses TRBV7-3 with TRBJ2-3, with 8 bases aligning to TRBD2. The V gene's germline CDR1 is SGHTA and CDR2 FQGTGA. CDR3 length: 14 residues. V shed 5 bases, J shed 4 bases, and the junction held 5 bases outside the gene matches. CDR3 nucleotides: TGTGCCAGCAGCCTAGGACTAGCTCCAGATACGCAGTATTTT. Amino acid sequence: CASSLGLAPDTQYF. The whole variable domain, filled in from reference TRBV7-3 and TRBJ2-3, reads GAGVSQTPSNKVTEKGKYVELRCDPISGHTALYWYRQSLGQGPEFLIYFQGTGAADDSGLPNDRFFAVRPEGSVSTLKIQRTERGDSAVYLCASSLGLAPDTQYFGPGTRLTVL.

J is TRBJ2-1 and V is TRBV11-1; 9 bases align to TRBD2. The CDR3 consists of 16 residues. With V trimmed by 6 bases and J by 1 base, 7 bases remained unmatched. Per germline, CDR1 SGHAT and CDR2 FQDESV (reference sequence). The CDR3 bases are TGTGCCAGCAGAACCACGACTAGCGGTTCCTACAATGAGCAGTTCTTC. Amino acid sequence: CASRTTTSGSYNEQFF.